This record looks at one T cell receptor (beta chain) sequence and its context. Its antigen is not known. This entry is derived from a study of T-cell reconstitution after alpha-beta-depleted transplantation in children. Study-level findings and limits: Newly generated T cells supplied most T-cell counts and diversity one year post-transplant. Elevated TCRbeta diversity at day 60 was traced, in some patients, to surviving recipient T cells and thymic progenitors.

CDR3 length: 13 amino acids. V lost 6 bases to trimming and J lost 2 bases, with 11 bases between them. Unique molecular identifiers were used to barcode this TCRbeta library. TCRdb ran MiXCR on the PCR reads and lists one entry per CDR3 protein. The sample consists of a few thousand distinct CDR3 sequences, 24% of them appearing once. The receptor was isolated from a boy under two years old who had a stem cell transplant for acute myeloid leukemia, so the T cells may come from the graft donor. The genes are TRBV12-3 or TRBV12-4 and TRBJ2-7; D is ambiguous. Sequencing used PBMCs, mostly from graft donor cells, obtained 60 days after TCRalphabeta/CD19-depleted stem cell transplant. CDR3 in DNA: TGTGCCAGCAGACAGCAGGAGCCCTACGAGCAGTACTTC. Its protein product is CASRQQEPYEQYF.